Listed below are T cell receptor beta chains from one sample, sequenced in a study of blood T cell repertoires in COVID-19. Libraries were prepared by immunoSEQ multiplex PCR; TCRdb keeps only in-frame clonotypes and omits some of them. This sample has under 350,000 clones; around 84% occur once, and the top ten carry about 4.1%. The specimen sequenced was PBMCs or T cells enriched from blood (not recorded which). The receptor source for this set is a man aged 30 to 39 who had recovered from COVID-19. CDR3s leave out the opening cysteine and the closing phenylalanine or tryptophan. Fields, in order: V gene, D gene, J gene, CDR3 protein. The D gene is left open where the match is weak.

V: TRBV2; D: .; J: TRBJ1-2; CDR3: ASTQLRPGHYGYT
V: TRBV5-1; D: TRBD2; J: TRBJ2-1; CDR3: ASSFSSGRAYNEQF
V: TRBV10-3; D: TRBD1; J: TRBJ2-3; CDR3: AITPTGSDTQY
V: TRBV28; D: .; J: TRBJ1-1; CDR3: ASSSDSMNTEAF
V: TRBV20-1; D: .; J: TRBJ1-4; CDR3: SASSGVGEKLF
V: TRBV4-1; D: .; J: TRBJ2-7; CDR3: ASSQGRAHEQY
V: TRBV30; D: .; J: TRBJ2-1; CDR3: AWSALYNEQF
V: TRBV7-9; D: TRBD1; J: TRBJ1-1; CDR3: ASSFGGQGTEAF
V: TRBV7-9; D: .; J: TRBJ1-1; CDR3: ASSSGARGLGVNTEAF
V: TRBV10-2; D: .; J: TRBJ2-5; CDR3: ASTAAETQY
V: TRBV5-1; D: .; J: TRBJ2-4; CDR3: ASRPGTSKNIQY
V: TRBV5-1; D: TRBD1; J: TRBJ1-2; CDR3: ASGKPGQGPQPGSGYT
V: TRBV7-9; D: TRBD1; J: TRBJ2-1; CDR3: ASSPRRTGGGDEQF
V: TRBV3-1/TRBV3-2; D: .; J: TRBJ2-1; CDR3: ASSQPRDIYNEQF
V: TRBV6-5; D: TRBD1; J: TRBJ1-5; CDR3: ASGDSHQPQH
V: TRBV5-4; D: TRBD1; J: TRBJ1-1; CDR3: ASSPDRANTEAF
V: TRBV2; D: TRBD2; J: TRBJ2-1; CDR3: ASSESGTRLYNEQF
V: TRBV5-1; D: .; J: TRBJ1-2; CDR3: ASSASGQLMYGYT
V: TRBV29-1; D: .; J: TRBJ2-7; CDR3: SAVITMRSSYEQY
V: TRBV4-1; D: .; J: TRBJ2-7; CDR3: ASSQGGAVGLYYEQY
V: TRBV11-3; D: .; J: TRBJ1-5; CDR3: ARSGGGNQPQH
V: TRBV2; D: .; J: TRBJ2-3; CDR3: ASSECSRLIFFCDTQY
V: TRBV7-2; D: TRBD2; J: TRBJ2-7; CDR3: ASSLLAAPYEQY
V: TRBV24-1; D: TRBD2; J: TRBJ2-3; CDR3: ATSDLGTSGVYSTDTQY
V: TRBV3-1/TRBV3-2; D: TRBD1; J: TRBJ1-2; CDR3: ASTRQGSYGYT
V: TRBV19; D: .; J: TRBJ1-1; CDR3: ASSIVSGAIEAF
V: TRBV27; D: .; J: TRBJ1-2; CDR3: ASSLAGNNYGYT
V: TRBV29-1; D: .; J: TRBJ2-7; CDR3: SVVTDRRTYEQY
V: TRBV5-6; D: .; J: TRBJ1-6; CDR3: ASSLVRGNSPLH
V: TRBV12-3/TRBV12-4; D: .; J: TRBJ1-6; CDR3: ASSDGGNSPLH
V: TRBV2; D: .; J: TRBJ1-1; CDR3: ASSEFRGRSEAF
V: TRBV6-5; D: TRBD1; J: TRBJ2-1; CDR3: ATVGTVEQF
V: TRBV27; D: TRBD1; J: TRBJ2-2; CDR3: ASSPRTPKGQGAGGELF